Listed below are T cell receptor beta chains from one sample, sequenced in a study of T-cell reconstitution after alpha-beta-depleted transplantation in children. TCRdb reprocessed the PCR reads via MiXCR and lists one record per CDR3 protein. The table has 280,000 or so distinct CDR3 sequences, 11% seen once. The sequences come from peripheral blood, collected 180 days after TCRalphabeta/CD19-depleted stem cell transplant. The receptor set was obtained from a male patient between 2 and 15 years old who had a stem cell transplant for chronic granulomatous disease, so the T cells may come from the graft donor. CDR3s include the opening cysteine and the closing phenylalanine or tryptophan. The D gene is left open where the match is weak. Part of the rows lack a size; the others show once, few, many or a class for expanded clones.

CDR3 DNA: TGTGCCAGCAGCCACGCGGACAGGGGGCCTCAGTACTTC; CDR3 protein: CASSHADRGPQYF; V gene: TRBV14; clone size: many; J gene: TRBJ2-7; D gene: TRBD1
CDR3 DNA: TGCGCCAGCAGCAAAGGACAGGGGGCAACTGTGGCCTACGAGCAGTACTTC; CDR3 protein: CASSKGQGATVAYEQYF; V gene: TRBV5-1; clone size: many; J gene: TRBJ2-7; D gene: TRBD1
CDR3 DNA: TGCAGTGCTAGGCCGAGCGGGAGGGCCAACGAGCAGTACTTC; CDR3 protein: CSARPSGRANEQYF; V gene: TRBV20-1; clone size: many; J gene: TRBJ2-7; D gene: TRBD2
CDR3 DNA: TGTGCCACCAGCGAGAACTACGAGCAGTACTTC; CDR3 protein: CATSENYEQYF; V gene: TRBV15; clone size: many; J gene: TRBJ2-7; D gene: NA
CDR3 DNA: TGTGCCAGCAGGGTCCCTAAAGAGGGTCCCCAAATGAACACTGAAGCTTTCTTT; CDR3 protein: CASRVPKEGPQMNTEAFF; V gene: TRBV2; clone size: NA; J gene: TRBJ1-1; D gene: NA
CDR3 DNA: TGCGCCAGCAGTCACCTCCGGGTCAGGGGGGAAGCGGCTTATAATTCACCCCTCCACTTT; CDR3 protein: CASSHLRVRGEAAYNSPLHF; V gene: TRBV23-1; clone size: NA; J gene: TRBJ1-6; D gene: TRBD1
CDR3 DNA: TGTGCCAGCAGCTTAGCGTCCAACACCGGGGAGCTGTTTTTT; CDR3 protein: CASSLASNTGELFF; V gene: TRBV7-6; clone size: many; J gene: TRBJ2-2; D gene: NA
CDR3 DNA: TGCAGCGTCGCCGGGGCCGCCTACGAGCAGTACTTC; CDR3 protein: CSVAGAAYEQYF; V gene: TRBV29-1; clone size: many; J gene: TRBJ2-7; D gene: NA
CDR3 DNA: TGTGCCACCAGCAGTGGCAGGCACCCCAGCTCTGGAAACACCATATATTTT; CDR3 protein: CATSSGRHPSSGNTIYF; V gene: TRBV15; clone size: many; J gene: TRBJ1-3; D gene: NA
CDR3 DNA: TGTGCCAGCAGTACCGCGGATACCCAGTACTTC; CDR3 protein: CASSTADTQYF; V gene: TRBV12-3/TRBV12-4; clone size: many; J gene: TRBJ2-5; D gene: NA
CDR3 DNA: TGTGCCAGCAGTCGGACTAGACTGAGCGAGCAGTACTTC; CDR3 protein: CASSRTRLSEQYF; V gene: TRBV2; clone size: many; J gene: TRBJ2-7; D gene: TRBD2
CDR3 DNA: TGTGCCAGCACCCCGGGACGGGGCCAGCAGTTCTTC; CDR3 protein: CASTPGRGQQFF; V gene: TRBV2; clone size: many; J gene: TRBJ2-1; D gene: NA
CDR3 DNA: TGCAGGCCAAGAGGGGAAGAGCAGTTCTTC; CDR3 protein: CRPRGEEQFF; V gene: TRBV20-1; clone size: many; J gene: TRBJ2-1; D gene: NA
CDR3 DNA: TGCGCCAGCAGCCGGACTAGCGGGAGTTTCTACAATGAGCAGTTCTTC; CDR3 protein: CASSRTSGSFYNEQFF; V gene: TRBV5-1; clone size: many; J gene: TRBJ2-1; D gene: TRBD2
CDR3 DNA: TGTGCCAGCTCAACCCTTCCGGGTGAAGCTTTCTTT; CDR3 protein: CASSTLPGEAFF; V gene: TRBV18; clone size: NA; J gene: TRBJ1-1; D gene: NA
CDR3 DNA: TGCAGCGTTGAGGGGATAGCGGGAGGGAAGTACAATGAGCAGTTCTTC; CDR3 protein: CSVEGIAGGKYNEQFF; V gene: TRBV29-1; clone size: many; J gene: TRBJ2-1; D gene: TRBD2
CDR3 DNA: TGTGCCTGGAGTGTACTGCCTAGTAGGAATGAGCAGTTCTTC; CDR3 protein: CAWSVLPSRNEQFF; V gene: TRBV30; clone size: many; J gene: TRBJ2-1; D gene: NA
CDR3 DNA: TGCGCCAGCAGCCCCGGGACTAGCTGGTACGAGCAGTACTTC; CDR3 protein: CASSPGTSWYEQYF; V gene: TRBV5-1; clone size: many; J gene: TRBJ2-7; D gene: TRBD2
CDR3 DNA: TGTGCCTGGCGACCTAGGACAGGCTACAATCAGCCCCAGCATTTT; CDR3 protein: CAWRPRTGYNQPQHF; V gene: TRBV30; clone size: many; J gene: TRBJ1-5; D gene: TRBD1
CDR3 DNA: TGCAGCGTTGGCGGACTAGGGGGGCCTGGCTACACCTTC; CDR3 protein: CSVGGLGGPGYTF; V gene: TRBV29-1; clone size: many; J gene: TRBJ1-2; D gene: NA
CDR3 DNA: TGTGCCAGCAGTTCTTGGGACAGGGGACAGCCCCAGCATTTT; CDR3 protein: CASSSWDRGQPQHF; V gene: TRBV28; clone size: few; J gene: TRBJ1-5; D gene: TRBD1
CDR3 DNA: TGTGCCAGCAGAGGCCTAGATACGCAGTATTTT; CDR3 protein: CASRGLDTQYF; V gene: TRBV6-5; clone size: many; J gene: TRBJ2-3; D gene: NA
CDR3 DNA: TGTGCCAGCAGCCTAGGACTAGCGGGAGGGCCGGGGGAGCAGTACTTC; CDR3 protein: CASSLGLAGGPGEQYF; V gene: TRBV5-5; clone size: many; J gene: TRBJ2-7; D gene: TRBD2
CDR3 DNA: TGTGCCAGCAGCCGTACCCAAAGTGGCTACACCTTC; CDR3 protein: CASSRTQSGYTF; V gene: TRBV12-3/TRBV12-4; clone size: many; J gene: TRBJ1-2; D gene: NA
CDR3 DNA: TGTGCCAGCAGTGGGACACGGACCGGGGAGCTGTTTTTT; CDR3 protein: CASSGTRTGELFF; V gene: TRBV27; clone size: many; J gene: TRBJ2-2; D gene: NA
CDR3 DNA: TGTGCCAGCAGTCGCCCTAGCGGGAGGGCCGTCGGGGAGCTGTTTTTT; CDR3 protein: CASSRPSGRAVGELFF; V gene: TRBV7-9; clone size: many; J gene: TRBJ2-2; D gene: TRBD2
CDR3 DNA: TGTGCCAGCAGCTTGGGAGGGAGCGCCGGGGAGCTGTTTTTT; CDR3 protein: CASSLGGSAGELFF; V gene: TRBV5-5; clone size: many; J gene: TRBJ2-2; D gene: NA
CDR3 DNA: TGTGCCAGCAGTTACCAAGACAGGGGAGGTTTCAGAGAGACCCAGTACTTC; CDR3 protein: CASSYQDRGGFRETQYF; V gene: TRBV6-2/TRBV6-3; clone size: many; J gene: TRBJ2-5; D gene: TRBD1
CDR3 DNA: TGCGCCAGCAGCCAAGAGTACAGGGTAGACGAGCAGTACTTC; CDR3 protein: CASSQEYRVDEQYF; V gene: TRBV4-3; clone size: many; J gene: TRBJ2-7; D gene: NA
CDR3 DNA: TGTGCCAGCAGCTTAGCGCTTGGAAACCAAGAGACCCAGTACTTC; CDR3 protein: CASSLALGNQETQYF; V gene: TRBV7-9; clone size: few; J gene: TRBJ2-5; D gene: NA
CDR3 DNA: TGTGCCAGCAGTGAAAGGGACAGGGGGCTCTCTGGGGCCAACGTCCTGACTTTC; CDR3 protein: CASSERDRGLSGANVLTF; V gene: TRBV6-1; clone size: many; J gene: TRBJ2-6; D gene: TRBD1
CDR3 DNA: TGTGCCAGCAGTAGCCCCGGGACGACCGCCTCCTACGAGCAGTACTTC; CDR3 protein: CASSSPGTTASYEQYF; V gene: TRBV6-1; clone size: many; J gene: TRBJ2-7; D gene: NA